This T cell receptor (beta chain) originates from a study of molecular identifiers for immune sequencing clone quantification. The CDR3 consists of 14 residues. CDR1 LGHNA and CDR2 YSLEER come from the germline V gene. V shed 0 bases and J shed 4 bases, with 10 bases lying between them. TCRdb itself ran the PCR reads through MiXCR, one entry per CDR3 protein. The profile shows 460,000 or so distinct CDR3 sequences, about 21% of them singletons. This clonotype occurred many times. Its antigen is unknown. Study-wide results and caveats: Over 99% of CMV-specific effector molecules, but under 1% of naive ones, were in clones above 20 copies.

The sample consisted of naive CD8+ T cells from blood, with Jurkat cell RNA spiked in. The subset here: FACS-sorted CD8+CD4-CCR7+CD45RA+ naive T cells. The origin of this receptor is a human donor in good health. Some libraries in this study had Jurkat cell RNA spiked in. The chain links TRBV4-3 to TRBJ2-7; unclear D gene. The CDR3 is CASSQDLVRYEQYF. CDR3 nucleotides: TGCGCCAGCAGCCAAGATTTGGTTCGGTACGAGCAGTACTTC.